This is a list of T cell receptor beta chains from one sample in a study of blood T cell repertoires in COVID-19. Sequenced by immunoSEQ multiplex PCR; TCRdb stores in-frame clones only, minus some. The table includes 320,000 or so clones, around nine tenths detected once. Material: PBMCs or T cells enriched from blood (not recorded which). Every receptor here comes from a man in his fifties or sixties who had recovered from COVID-19. The CDR3 runs from the conserved cysteine through the conserved F or W. Fields, in order: D gene, J gene, clone size, V gene, CDR3 protein, CDR3 DNA. D genes are given only for firm matches. The size entry is marked missing in some rows and otherwise reads once, few, many or a size class.

TRBD2 | TRBJ2-1 | NA | TRBV27 | CASRPLGTRSRDEQFF | TGTGCCAGCAGGCCCCTTGGGACTAGAAGTCGGGATGAGCAGTTCTTC
NA | TRBJ2-1 | NA | TRBV28 | CASSLGVAGKAYNEQFF | TGTGCCAGCAGTTTGGGCGTTGCGGGAAAAGCCTACAATGAGCAGTTCTTC
TRBD2 | TRBJ2-3 | NA | TRBV5-1 | CASSLPKPLAGGADTQYF | TGCGCCAGCAGCTTGCCCAAACCACTAGCGGGAGGGGCAGATACGCAGTATTTT
NA | TRBJ2-1 | NA | TRBV5-1 | CASSSPAGFPSSYNEQFF | TGCGCCAGCAGCTCGCCCGCGGGATTTCCAAGCTCCTACAATGAGCAGTTCTTC
NA | TRBJ1-1 | NA | TRBV6-5 | CASSSRGAGTEAFF | TGTGCCAGCAGCAGTCGCGGGGCAGGGACTGAAGCTTTCTTT
TRBD2 | TRBJ2-7 | NA | TRBV5-4 | CASSQTSGRSYEQYF | TGTGCCAGCAGCCAGACTAGCGGGAGGTCCTACGAGCAGTACTTC
TRBD1 | TRBJ2-1 | few | TRBV18 | CASSHRDRGIYNEQFF | TGTGCCAGCTCACACCGGGACAGGGGTATCTACAATGAGCAGTTCTTC
TRBD1 | TRBJ2-7 | NA | TRBV5-1 | CASRSTGGMDEQYF | TGCGCCAGCAGATCCACAGGGGGCATGGACGAGCAGTACTTC
TRBD2 | TRBJ2-5 | NA | TRBV3-1/TRBV3-2 | CASSQRVLGREETQYF | TGTGCCAGCAGCCAAAGGGTTCTTGGGAGGGAAGAGACCCAGTACTTC
NA | TRBJ2-2 | NA | TRBV11-2 | CASSKRQVANTGELFF | TGTGCCAGCAGCAAAAGACAAGTCGCGAACACCGGGGAGCTGTTTTTT
TRBD1 | TRBJ1-3 | NA | TRBV7-3 | CASSIGTGAGNTIYF | TGTGCCAGCAGCATTGGGACAGGGGCTGGAAACACCATATATTTT
TRBD1 | TRBJ2-7 | NA | TRBV5-1 | CASSLAPRTGGVDEQYF | TGCGCCAGCAGCTTGGCCCCACGGACAGGGGGCGTCGACGAGCAGTACTTC
NA | TRBJ2-7 | NA | TRBV6-1 | CASSEGSGASYEQYF | TGTGCCAGCAGTGAAGGGTCAGGGGCATCCTACGAGCAGTACTTC
NA | TRBJ2-6 | NA | TRBV9 | CASQGPGANVLTF | TGTGCCAGTCAGGGGCCTGGGGCCAACGTCCTGACTTTC
TRBD1 | TRBJ2-7 | NA | TRBV7-6 | CASSKDRTGGLGQYF | TGTGCCAGCAGCAAAGACCGGACAGGGGGCTTGGGGCAGTACTTC
TRBD2 | TRBJ2-7 | NA | TRBV5-1 | CASSLGLAGLWEQYF | TGCGCCAGCAGCTTGGGTCTAGCGGGATTGTGGGAGCAGTACTTC
TRBD2 | TRBJ2-1 | NA | TRBV10-1 | CASSLDPSSGLYNEQFF | TGCGCCAGCAGTTTAGACCCTTCTAGCGGGCTATACAATGAGCAGTTCTTC
TRBD2 | TRBJ2-3 | few | TRBV18 | CASSPRASGISTDTQYF | TGTGCCAGCTCACCTAGGGCTAGCGGGATCAGCACAGATACGCAGTATTTT
TRBD1 | TRBJ1-2 | NA | TRBV11-2 | CASSAGGTGGDYGYTF | TGTGCCAGCAGCGCAGGAGGGACAGGGGGAGACTATGGCTACACCTTC
NA | TRBJ1-1 | NA | TRBV3-1/TRBV3-2 | CASSQFHTGNTEAFF | TGTGCCAGCAGCCAATTTCACACGGGGAACACTGAAGCTTTCTTT
TRBD1 | TRBJ1-6 | once | TRBV15 | CATADRGNSPLHF | TGTGCCACCGCCGACAGGGGCAATTCACCCCTCCACTTT
TRBD1 | TRBJ1-2 | NA | TRBV28 | CASRTGTGNNYGYTF | TGTGCCAGCAGGACGGGGACAGGGAATAACTATGGCTACACCTTC
NA | TRBJ2-4 | NA | TRBV7-2 | CASSLGGGANIQYF | TGTGCCAGCAGCTTAGGCGGGGGCGCGAACATTCAGTACTTC
NA | TRBJ2-6 | once | TRBV7-2 | CASSRSGSGANVLTF | TGTGCCAGCAGCCGGAGCGGTTCTGGGGCCAACGTCCTGACTTTC
TRBD1 | TRBJ1-2 | NA | TRBV5-1 | CASSTRQGTGGYGYTF | TGCGCCAGCAGCACCCGACAGGGGACGGGGGGCTATGGCTACACCTTC
TRBD1 | TRBJ2-1 | NA | TRBV19 | CATHGDRNSYNEQFF | TGTGCCACCCACGGGGACAGAAATTCCTACAATGAGCAGTTCTTC
TRBD1 | TRBJ2-1 | NA | TRBV19 | CASSMDRGPYNEQFF | TGTGCCAGTAGTATGGACAGGGGACCCTACAATGAGCAGTTCTTC
NA | TRBJ2-1 | once | TRBV19 | CASRISAAYSYNEQFF | TGTGCCAGTAGAATTTCCGCCGCCTATTCCTACAATGAGCAGTTCTTC